The present entry profiles one T cell receptor (beta chain) with its context. This CDR3 has 15 amino acids. Germline V gene lookup returns CDR1 LNHDA and CDR2 SQIVND (reference sequence). The V end lost 3 bases, the J end lost 0 bases, and 9 bases lay between the germline ends. These data belong to a study of cytomegalovirus exposure and HLA in healthy donors. PCR was performed using 60 Vbeta and 13 Jbeta primers. Method: immunoSEQ multiplex PCR; TCRdb's copy keeps in-frame clones and lacks some. The table has more than 90,000 clones, 81% seen once. Material: PBMCs. This TCR was sampled from a woman between 65 and 79 years old in good health and CMV-seropositive. This chain uses TRBV19 with TRBJ2-1; D call uncertain. CDR3 sequence: CASSIQRSSYNEQFF. CDR3 sequence (DNA): TGTGCCAGTAGTATTCAGAGGAGCTCCTACAATGAGCAGTTCTTC.